The rows below give T cell receptor beta chains drawn from one sample of a study of T cell repertoires in cytomegalovirus infection. Which antigens these TCRs recognize remains unknown. TCRdb reanalysed the reads using MiXCR and keeps one entry per CDR3 protein. The data show some 920,000 distinct CDR3 sequences, 31% seen once. The source material was cultured CD8+ T cells from PBMCs, sampled from culture after CMV antigen stimulation. These receptors all come from a human donor in good health (CMV status not recorded). Some clones in this sample may be carry-over from other donors' samples. Both conserved end residues are part of each CDR3. The D gene is left open where the match is weak. Clone size is given for some rows only: seen once, a few or many times, or a class if the clone is expanded.

j_call: TRBJ1-3; d_call: -; clone_size: once; v_call: TRBV12-3/TRBV12-4; cdr3_nt: TGTGCCAGCACCGCAGACTGGCGCTCTGGAAACACCATATATTTT; cdr3_aa: CASTADWRSGNTIYF
j_call: TRBJ1-3; d_call: -; clone_size: once; v_call: TRBV5-4; cdr3_nt: TGTGCCAGCAGCTTGTCAGGGCCTGGAAACACCATATATTTT; cdr3_aa: CASSLSGPGNTIYF
j_call: TRBJ1-5; d_call: -; clone_size: few; v_call: TRBV25-1; cdr3_nt: TGTGCCAGCAGTGAATCGGCCGTTAATCAGCCCCAGCATTTT; cdr3_aa: CASSESAVNQPQHF
j_call: TRBJ1-5; d_call: -; clone_size: -; v_call: TRBV10-3; cdr3_nt: TGTGCCATCAGTGAGAAGGGCTTTAGCAATCAGCCCCAGCATTTT; cdr3_aa: CAISEKGFSNQPQHF
j_call: TRBJ1-4; d_call: -; clone_size: -; v_call: TRBV7-8; cdr3_nt: TGTGCCAGCAGCTTAGGAGCGGCCGAAAAACTGTTTTTT; cdr3_aa: CASSLGAAEKLFF
j_call: TRBJ1-1; d_call: -; clone_size: few; v_call: TRBV7-9; cdr3_nt: TGTGCCAGCAGGACGGGGTTGCACACTGAAGCTTTCTTT; cdr3_aa: CASRTGLHTEAFF
j_call: TRBJ2-3; d_call: -; clone_size: few; v_call: TRBV4-1; cdr3_nt: TGCGCCAGCAGCCAAGATCCGACTAGTATCGGCACAGATACGCAGTATTTT; cdr3_aa: CASSQDPTSIGTDTQYF
j_call: TRBJ2-1; d_call: TRBD1; clone_size: -; v_call: TRBV24-1; cdr3_nt: TGTGCCACCAGTGACCCAGGGGGCGACGAGCAGTTCTTC; cdr3_aa: CATSDPGGDEQFF
j_call: TRBJ1-1; d_call: -; clone_size: -; v_call: TRBV6-5; cdr3_nt: TGTGCCAGCAGCCTCACCGGACGGAGGAACACTGAAGCTTTCTTT; cdr3_aa: CASSLTGRRNTEAFF
j_call: TRBJ1-6; d_call: -; clone_size: few; v_call: TRBV27; cdr3_nt: TGTGCCAGCAGTCCCTCGGGACAATATAATTCACCCCTCCACTTT; cdr3_aa: CASSPSGQYNSPLHF
j_call: TRBJ2-5; d_call: TRBD2; clone_size: -; v_call: TRBV29-1; cdr3_nt: TGCAGCGTCCGAGGACTAGCGGGGGTATGGGAGACCCAGTACTTC; cdr3_aa: CSVRGLAGVWETQYF
j_call: TRBJ2-5; d_call: TRBD1; clone_size: -; v_call: TRBV6-2/TRBV6-3; cdr3_nt: TGTGCCAGCAGCAGATGGACAGGGGCGAAGTACCAAGAGACCCAGTACTTC; cdr3_aa: CASSRWTGAKYQETQYF
j_call: TRBJ2-2; d_call: TRBD1; clone_size: few; v_call: TRBV3-1; cdr3_nt: TGTGCCAGCAGCCAAGGAGAGGGACAGGAGCACACCGGGGAGCTGTTTTTT; cdr3_aa: CASSQGEGQEHTGELFF
j_call: TRBJ2-3; d_call: TRBD2; clone_size: few; v_call: TRBV10-2; cdr3_nt: TGCGCCAGCTATAGCGGGGGGGTTGAAGATACGCAGTATTTT; cdr3_aa: CASYSGGVEDTQYF
j_call: TRBJ2-1; d_call: TRBD1; clone_size: -; v_call: TRBV18; cdr3_nt: TGTGCCAGCTCACCACCCGTTGCGGGGACAGGGTACAATGAGCAGTTCTTC; cdr3_aa: CASSPPVAGTGYNEQFF
j_call: TRBJ1-1; d_call: TRBD1; clone_size: -; v_call: TRBV27; cdr3_nt: TGTGCCAGCAGTTTCCTCCCCGGACAGGGGAGCACTGAAGCTTTCTTT; cdr3_aa: CASSFLPGQGSTEAFF
j_call: TRBJ2-7; d_call: -; clone_size: few; v_call: TRBV13; cdr3_nt: TGTGCCAGCAGCTTAGGATCCACTTTCTACGAGCAGTACTTC; cdr3_aa: CASSLGSTFYEQYF
j_call: TRBJ2-5; d_call: TRBD2; clone_size: few; v_call: TRBV7-8; cdr3_nt: TGTGCCAGCAGCTTAACGGATGGACTAGCGCAGGGAGAGACCCAGTACTTC; cdr3_aa: CASSLTDGLAQGETQYF
j_call: TRBJ2-3; d_call: TRBD2; clone_size: few; v_call: TRBV7-9; cdr3_nt: TGTGCCAGCAGCGGGCGACTAGCGGGGGGCTTAGATACGCAGTATTTT; cdr3_aa: CASSGRLAGGLDTQYF
j_call: TRBJ1-2; d_call: -; clone_size: -; v_call: TRBV13; cdr3_nt: TGTGCCAGCACCCCAAACCCGGGAGGGACGAGCAACTATGGCTACACCTTC; cdr3_aa: CASTPNPGGTSNYGYTF
j_call: TRBJ1-3; d_call: -; clone_size: -; v_call: TRBV7-6; cdr3_nt: TGTGCCAGCAGCCACAGGACTCACGAGCGGGACACCATATATTTT; cdr3_aa: CASSHRTHERDTIYF
j_call: TRBJ2-5; d_call: -; clone_size: -; v_call: TRBV18; cdr3_nt: TGTGCCAGCTCACCCCTTGAAGGGGCCGTCCAAGAGACCCAGTACTTC; cdr3_aa: CASSPLEGAVQETQYF
j_call: TRBJ2-2; d_call: TRBD2; clone_size: -; v_call: TRBV7-6; cdr3_nt: TGTGCCAGCAGCCAGATGGTAGCGGGGCCCGAGGTCGGGGAGCTGTTTTTT; cdr3_aa: CASSQMVAGPEVGELFF
j_call: TRBJ2-2; d_call: TRBD2; clone_size: -; v_call: TRBV27; cdr3_nt: TGTGCCAGCAGTACGGGGAGGGTTGCGAACACCGGGGAGCTGTTTTTT; cdr3_aa: CASSTGRVANTGELFF
j_call: TRBJ1-4; d_call: TRBD1; clone_size: few; v_call: TRBV6-1; cdr3_nt: TGTGCCACCGACGACAGGGGTTTATATGAAAAACTGTTTTTT; cdr3_aa: CATDDRGLYEKLFF
j_call: TRBJ2-1; d_call: -; clone_size: few; v_call: TRBV5-1; cdr3_nt: TGCGCCAGCAGCTTGGATGGTACGGGGGTGAATGAGCAGTTCTTC; cdr3_aa: CASSLDGTGVNEQFF